This T cell receptor beta chain was obtained from a study of shared clonotypes between healthy human individuals. Across the whole study: The donor pool was made up of a couple of women and three men aged 18 to 49.

Trimming took 3 bases from V and 6 from J, leaving 13 bases between them. CDR1 is SGHRS, CDR2 YFSETQ, per germline. The CDR3 contains 14 residues. The authors' processing: Junction-only sequences without quality scores were provided by ImmunoSEQ, so filtering was different. Using immunoSEQ multiplex PCR, the repertoire was profiled, and TCRdb retains in-frame clones only, with some absent. V and J calls and clone size follow that table, whereas D and trimming were derived from the DNA. Of 1.4 million or so clones detected, about 98.5% appear once; the ten largest clones hold approximately 0.38%. CD45RA+ naive and CD45RA-negative memory subsets were separated from CD4+ cells.

This receptor was taken from a man between 25 and 39 years old in good health. Sequencing used naive CD4+ T cells sorted from blood. Subset here: CD45RA+ positively selected. The genes are TRBV5-1 and TRBJ1-5; D is possibly TRBD1 (5 bases). For the CDR3, the DNA is TGCGCCAGCAGCTGGGACCCTGGAAGTCAGCCCCAGCATTTT. Amino acid sequence: CASSWDPGSQPQHF. The full variable domain, completed using reference TRBV5-1 and TRBJ1-5, is KAGVTQTPRYLIKTRGQQVTLSCSPISGHRSVSWYQQTPGQGLQFLFEYFSETQRNKGNFPGRFSGRQFSNSRSEMNVSTLELGDSALYLCASSWDPGSQPQHFGDGTRLSIL.